This T cell receptor (beta chain) was obtained from a study of T-cell reconstitution after alpha-beta-depleted transplantation in children. The CDR3 runs to 15 residues. The V end was cut by 1 base, the J end by 8 bases, with 12 bases between. Germline assignment: CDR1 SNHLY and CDR2 FYNNEI. For TCRbeta, the library was prepared with unique molecular identifiers. From the PCR reads, TCRdb called clonotypes with MiXCR, one entry per CDR3 protein. The sample holds 350,000 to 450,000 distinct CDR3 sequences; about 14% are singletons and the top ten take roughly 4.5%. The table lists this clonotype with a few counts.

The sequence derives from a human donor who donated a stem cell graft to a child with Fanconi anemia. This rearrangement joins TRBV2 to TRBJ1-6; D might be TRBD1 (5 bases). This specimen was PBMCs, taken from the stem cell graft. The CDR3, as DNA: TGTGCCAGCAGTGAAGAAGGCAGGGCTGATTCACCCCTCCACTTT. It encodes CASSEEGRADSPLHF. Variable domain in full (rest from reference TRBV2 and TRBJ1-6): EPEVTQTPSHQVTQMGQEVILRCVPISNHLYFYWYRQILGQKVEFLVSFYNNEISEKSEIFDDQFSVERPDGSNFTLKIRSTKLEDSAMYFCASSEEGRADSPLHFGNGTRLTVT.